Listed below are T cell receptor beta chains from one sample, sequenced in a study of T cell changes during pregnancy in multiple sclerosis. Libraries were prepared by immunoSEQ multiplex PCR; TCRdb keeps only in-frame clonotypes and omits some of them. This table holds some 68,000 clones, just over 90% found once. The sample consisted of peripheral blood, taken in the second trimester of pregnancy. Receptors originate from a female donor with multiple sclerosis, enrolled in a pregnancy study. Each CDR3 is given with its conserved first and last residue. Fields, in order: clone size, V gene, J gene, D gene, CDR3 DNA, CDR3 protein. D genes are given only for firm matches. The listing skips clone size in some rows; elsewhere it reads once, few, many or a size class.

clone size: NA
V gene: TRBV5-4
J gene: TRBJ2-5
D gene: TRBD2
CDR3 DNA: TGTGCCAGCAGCTTGGGGGCTAGCGGGGGGGGAGAGACCCAGTACTTC
CDR3 protein: CASSLGASGGGETQYF

clone size: NA
V gene: TRBV29-1
J gene: TRBJ2-1
D gene: TRBD1
CDR3 DNA: TGCAGCGCTGAACAGGGGCAGGGGAATGAGCAGTTCTTC
CDR3 protein: CSAEQGQGNEQFF

clone size: NA
V gene: TRBV6-1
J gene: TRBJ2-2
D gene: NA
CDR3 DNA: TGTGCCAGCAGTGTGGCAGGGTTGAACACCGGGGAGCTGTTTTTT
CDR3 protein: CASSVAGLNTGELFF

clone size: NA
V gene: TRBV9
J gene: TRBJ1-5
D gene: TRBD1
CDR3 DNA: TGTGCCAGCAAGGCGTCCGGCAGGGGGGCAGTGGCCTACGATCAGCCCCAGCATTTT
CDR3 protein: CASKASGRGAVAYDQPQHF

clone size: NA
V gene: TRBV5-1
J gene: TRBJ1-6
D gene: TRBD1
CDR3 DNA: TGCGCCAGCAGCTTGGCCGCTGTGGGACAGGGGCGTTCACCCCTCCACTTT
CDR3 protein: CASSLAAVGQGRSPLHF

clone size: NA
V gene: TRBV21-1
J gene: TRBJ1-1
D gene: NA
CDR3 DNA: TGTGCCAGCACCAAGACGGACACCCTGGGTCCCACTGAAGCTTTCTTT
CDR3 protein: CASTKTDTLGPTEAFF

clone size: NA
V gene: TRBV28
J gene: TRBJ1-1
D gene: NA
CDR3 DNA: TGTGCCAGCAGAGTCAGGACTGAAGCTTTCTTT
CDR3 protein: CASRVRTEAFF

clone size: NA
V gene: TRBV4-2
J gene: TRBJ2-7
D gene: NA
CDR3 DNA: TGTGCCAGCAGCCCCCTGGACACCGGGTTAGACGAGCAGTACTTC
CDR3 protein: CASSPLDTGLDEQYF

clone size: NA
V gene: TRBV11-2
J gene: TRBJ2-1
D gene: TRBD2
CDR3 DNA: TGTGCCAGCAGCAAAGAACCCCTACAGCGGGAGAACAATGAGCAGTTCTTC
CDR3 protein: CASSKEPLQRENNEQFF

clone size: NA
V gene: TRBV4-2
J gene: TRBJ2-1
D gene: TRBD2
CDR3 DNA: TGTGCCAGCAGCCCCTTGCTAGCGGGGGGGCTAAGCATGGACAATGAGCAGTTCTTC
CDR3 protein: CASSPLLAGGLSMDNEQFF

clone size: NA
V gene: TRBV27
J gene: TRBJ2-2
D gene: NA
CDR3 DNA: TGTGCCAGCAGTTTAGTGCCCACAGGCACCGGGGAGCTGTTTTTT
CDR3 protein: CASSLVPTGTGELFF

clone size: NA
V gene: TRBV7-2
J gene: TRBJ2-3
D gene: TRBD1
CDR3 DNA: TGTGCCAGCACCTTAGGACAGGGGGGCACAGATACGCAGTATTTT
CDR3 protein: CASTLGQGGTDTQYF

clone size: NA
V gene: TRBV11-2
J gene: TRBJ2-1
D gene: NA
CDR3 DNA: TGTGCCAGCAGCTCTTCGGGACTCCCATCTGGGCAGTTCTTC
CDR3 protein: CASSSSGLPSGQFF

clone size: once
V gene: TRBV6-4
J gene: TRBJ2-1
D gene: TRBD1
CDR3 DNA: TGTGCCAGCAGTGACGAGACAGGGTCGGTCAATGAGCAGTTCTTC
CDR3 protein: CASSDETGSVNEQFF

clone size: NA
V gene: TRBV12-5
J gene: TRBJ1-5
D gene: NA
CDR3 DNA: TGTGCTAGTGGTTTGTCCAGGGCTGGGGAAAATAGGGTTCAGCCCCAGCATTTT
CDR3 protein: CASGLSRAGENRVQPQHF

clone size: NA
V gene: TRBV6-1
J gene: TRBJ2-1
D gene: NA
CDR3 DNA: TGTGCCAGCAGTGATGGGAACGGTGGGGCCAATGAGCAGTTCTTC
CDR3 protein: CASSDGNGGANEQFF

clone size: NA
V gene: TRBV6-5
J gene: TRBJ2-7
D gene: TRBD1
CDR3 DNA: TGTGCCAGCAGTAGGGACAGACACGAGCAGTACTTC
CDR3 protein: CASSRDRHEQYF

clone size: NA
V gene: TRBV2
J gene: TRBJ1-1
D gene: TRBD1
CDR3 DNA: TGTGCCAGCATAAGGGAAAGACAGGGGTACAACACTGAAGCTTTCTTT
CDR3 protein: CASIRERQGYNTEAFF

clone size: NA
V gene: TRBV7-8
J gene: TRBJ2-1
D gene: NA
CDR3 DNA: TGTGCCAGCAGCTTAAGGGAAACTCGGACTTCTCTTACCAACAATGAGCAGTTCTTC
CDR3 protein: CASSLRETRTSLTNNEQFF

clone size: NA
V gene: TRBV19
J gene: TRBJ1-5
D gene: TRBD1
CDR3 DNA: TGTGCCAGTAGTATTTCAGGGGACAGGAATCAGCCCCAGCATTTT
CDR3 protein: CASSISGDRNQPQHF

clone size: NA
V gene: TRBV10-2
J gene: TRBJ2-1
D gene: TRBD1
CDR3 DNA: TGCGCCAGCAGGGACCCAGGGGGTTTCAATGAGCAGTTCTTC
CDR3 protein: CASRDPGGFNEQFF

clone size: NA
V gene: TRBV5-6
J gene: TRBJ2-2
D gene: TRBD2
CDR3 DNA: TGTGCCAGCAGCTTGGCACTAGCGGACACCGGGGAGCTGTTTTTT
CDR3 protein: CASSLALADTGELFF

clone size: few
V gene: TRBV7-9
J gene: TRBJ2-1
D gene: TRBD2
CDR3 DNA: TGTGCCAGCAGCCCCGACGCCGGGGGGGTGAGAAATGAGCAGTTCTTC
CDR3 protein: CASSPDAGGVRNEQFF

clone size: NA
V gene: TRBV27
J gene: TRBJ1-2
D gene: NA
CDR3 DNA: TGTGCCAGCAGTTTGGGGAAAGGGGTCGGCTATGGCTACACCTTC
CDR3 protein: CASSLGKGVGYGYTF

clone size: NA
V gene: TRBV30
J gene: TRBJ2-7
D gene: NA
CDR3 DNA: TGTGCCTGGAGTGTTCGGCACCCGGAGGGCGAGCAGTACTTC
CDR3 protein: CAWSVRHPEGEQYF

clone size: NA
V gene: TRBV7-3
J gene: TRBJ2-2
D gene: NA
CDR3 DNA: TGTGCCAGCAGCTTTAGGCCTACTAGAGAAACCGGGGAGCTGTTTTTT
CDR3 protein: CASSFRPTRETGELFF

clone size: NA
V gene: TRBV30
J gene: TRBJ1-5
D gene: NA
CDR3 DNA: TGTGCCTGGAGTGTGAACACCTTCAATCAGCCCCAGCATTTT
CDR3 protein: CAWSVNTFNQPQHF

clone size: NA
V gene: TRBV19
J gene: TRBJ1-4
D gene: NA
CDR3 DNA: TGTGCCAGTAGTATCGACGGGAGAGAAAAACTGTTTTTT
CDR3 protein: CASSIDGREKLFF

clone size: NA
V gene: TRBV4-3
J gene: TRBJ2-1
D gene: NA
CDR3 DNA: TGCGCCAGCAGCCAATTTAGGGGGAATGAGCAGTTCTTC
CDR3 protein: CASSQFRGNEQFF

clone size: NA
V gene: TRBV30
J gene: TRBJ2-2
D gene: TRBD1
CDR3 DNA: TGTGCCTGGAGTTACGGGACAGCGAACACCGGGGAGCTGTTTTTT
CDR3 protein: CAWSYGTANTGELFF

clone size: NA
V gene: TRBV6-1
J gene: TRBJ2-7
D gene: TRBD1
CDR3 DNA: TGTGCCAGCAGTATTGACAGGGGGTCCTACGAGCAGTACTTC
CDR3 protein: CASSIDRGSYEQYF

clone size: NA
V gene: TRBV11-2
J gene: TRBJ2-3
D gene: TRBD2
CDR3 DNA: TGTGCCAGCAACTTAGCGGGAGGCAGCACAGATACGCAGTATTTT
CDR3 protein: CASNLAGGSTDTQYF

clone size: NA
V gene: TRBV7-9
J gene: TRBJ1-4
D gene: NA
CDR3 DNA: TGTGCCAGCACCTCGCTTAGTTATAATGAAAAACTGTTTTTT
CDR3 protein: CASTSLSYNEKLFF

clone size: few
V gene: TRBV4-3
J gene: TRBJ2-2
D gene: NA
CDR3 DNA: TGCGCCAGCAGCCCAGGAGCAGGGTGGAACACCGGGGAGCTGTTTTTT
CDR3 protein: CASSPGAGWNTGELFF

clone size: NA
V gene: TRBV7-2
J gene: TRBJ2-7
D gene: TRBD2
CDR3 DNA: TGTGCCAGCAGCTTAGGGGGGACTAGCGGAGTCTACGAGCAGTACTTC
CDR3 protein: CASSLGGTSGVYEQYF

clone size: NA
V gene: TRBV18
J gene: TRBJ2-7
D gene: TRBD2
CDR3 DNA: TGTGCCAGCTCACCACTAGCGGGATCCTACGAGCAGTACTTC
CDR3 protein: CASSPLAGSYEQYF

clone size: NA
V gene: TRBV5-1
J gene: TRBJ1-3
D gene: NA
CDR3 DNA: TGCGCCAGCAGCTTCGGGACACCTGGAAACACCATATATTTT
CDR3 protein: CASSFGTPGNTIYF

clone size: NA
V gene: TRBV19
J gene: TRBJ2-2
D gene: TRBD1
CDR3 DNA: TGTGCCAGTATGCCGGGACAGGCTAACACCGGGGAGCTGTTTTTT
CDR3 protein: CASMPGQANTGELFF

clone size: few
V gene: TRBV7-9
J gene: TRBJ2-7
D gene: NA
CDR3 DNA: TGTGCCAGCCCGTGCAGGCGGGGAAGCTCCTACGAGCAGTACTTC
CDR3 protein: CASPCRRGSSYEQYF

clone size: NA
V gene: TRBV6-5
J gene: TRBJ1-3
D gene: NA
CDR3 DNA: TGTGCCAGCAGCTTTGACAGAAACTCTGGAAACACCATATATTTT
CDR3 protein: CASSFDRNSGNTIYF

clone size: NA
V gene: TRBV6-5
J gene: TRBJ1-2
D gene: TRBD1
CDR3 DNA: TGTGCCAGCAGTTCTGGGCGCAGGGGGCGAGGTGGCTACACCTTC
CDR3 protein: CASSSGRRGRGGYTF

clone size: NA
V gene: TRBV5-5
J gene: TRBJ2-5
D gene: NA
CDR3 DNA: TGTGCCAGCAGCGAAGGACAGCAAGAGACCCAGTACTTC
CDR3 protein: CASSEGQQETQYF

clone size: once
V gene: TRBV5-4
J gene: TRBJ1-1
D gene: TRBD1
CDR3 DNA: TGTGCCAGCAGACGGAGGGGACAGGGCAGGGACACTGAAGCTTTCTTT
CDR3 protein: CASRRRGQGRDTEAFF

clone size: NA
V gene: TRBV7-2
J gene: TRBJ2-2
D gene: NA
CDR3 DNA: TGTGCCAGCAGCCCGACAGGCCCGAACACCGGGGAGCTGTTTTTT
CDR3 protein: CASSPTGPNTGELFF

clone size: NA
V gene: TRBV14
J gene: TRBJ1-1
D gene: NA
CDR3 DNA: TGTGCCAGCAGCCAAGCATTTGGGTTGCGAGGAAACACTGAAGCTTTCTTT
CDR3 protein: CASSQAFGLRGNTEAFF

clone size: NA
V gene: TRBV7-3
J gene: TRBJ1-2
D gene: NA
CDR3 DNA: TGTGCCAGCAGTCCTAGGGGGGGGGCTAACTATGGCTACACCTTC
CDR3 protein: CASSPRGGANYGYTF

clone size: NA
V gene: TRBV9
J gene: TRBJ2-2
D gene: NA
CDR3 DNA: TGTGCCAGCAGCGTTTCCGGGACGAACACCGGGGAGCTGTTTTTT
CDR3 protein: CASSVSGTNTGELFF

clone size: NA
V gene: TRBV11-3
J gene: TRBJ2-7
D gene: TRBD1
CDR3 DNA: TGTGCCAGCAGCCCTGGGACAGGGCGAAACAATCCCTACGAGCAGTACTTC
CDR3 protein: CASSPGTGRNNPYEQYF

clone size: NA
V gene: TRBV7-2
J gene: TRBJ2-1
D gene: NA
CDR3 DNA: TGTGCCAGCAGCTTAATGGGGCAGTCCGACGTCTCCTACAATGAGCAGTTCTTC
CDR3 protein: CASSLMGQSDVSYNEQFF